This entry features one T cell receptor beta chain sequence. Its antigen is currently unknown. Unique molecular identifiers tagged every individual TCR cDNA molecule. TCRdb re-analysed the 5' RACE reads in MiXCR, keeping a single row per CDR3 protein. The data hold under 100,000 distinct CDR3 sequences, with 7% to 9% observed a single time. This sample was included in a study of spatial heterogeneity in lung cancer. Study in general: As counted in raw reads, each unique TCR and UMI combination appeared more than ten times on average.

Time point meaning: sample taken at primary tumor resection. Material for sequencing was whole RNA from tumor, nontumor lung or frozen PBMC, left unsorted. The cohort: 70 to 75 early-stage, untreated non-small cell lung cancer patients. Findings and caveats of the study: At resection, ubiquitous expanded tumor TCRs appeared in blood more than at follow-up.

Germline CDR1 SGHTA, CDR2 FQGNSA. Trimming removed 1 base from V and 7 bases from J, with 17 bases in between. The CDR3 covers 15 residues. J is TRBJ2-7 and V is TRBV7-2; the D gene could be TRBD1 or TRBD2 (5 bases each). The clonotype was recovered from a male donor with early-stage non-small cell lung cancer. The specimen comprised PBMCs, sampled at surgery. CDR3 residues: CASSLGSRDLGEQYF. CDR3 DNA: TGTGCCAGCAGCTTAGGGTCAAGGGACCTGGGGGAGCAGTACTTC.